This T cell receptor beta chain stems from a study of identical twins. From the 5' RACE reads, TCRdb called clonotypes with MiXCR, one entry per CDR3 protein. The sample yields some 730,000 distinct CDR3 sequences, about 20% seen once. A further study also used this sample, focusing on T cells expressing NK-cell markers.

The clonotype originates from a woman between 18 and 30 years old in good health. The sample taken for sequencing was PBMCs.

The CDR3 sequence: CASSQDKTSGSNPYEQYF. CDR3 DNA: TGCGCCAGCAGCCAAGATAAGACTAGCGGAAGTAATCCCTACGAGCAGTACTTC. V gene TRBV4-3 combines with J gene TRBJ2-7, with 9 positions matching TRBD2. Per the germline V gene, CDR1 is LGHNA and CDR2 is YSLEER. Trimming took 0 bases from V and 2 from J; bases not matched to a gene: 11. The CDR3 consists of 18 residues.